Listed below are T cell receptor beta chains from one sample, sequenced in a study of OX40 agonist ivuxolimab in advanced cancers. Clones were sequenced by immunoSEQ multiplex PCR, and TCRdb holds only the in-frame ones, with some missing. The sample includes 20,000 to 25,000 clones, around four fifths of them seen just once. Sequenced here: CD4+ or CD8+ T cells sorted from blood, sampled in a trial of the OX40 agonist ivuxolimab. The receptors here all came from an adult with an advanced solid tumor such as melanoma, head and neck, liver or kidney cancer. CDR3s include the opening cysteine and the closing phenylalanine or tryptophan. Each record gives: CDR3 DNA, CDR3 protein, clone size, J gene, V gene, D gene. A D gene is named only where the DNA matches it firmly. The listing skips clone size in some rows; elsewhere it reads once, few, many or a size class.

cdr3_nt: TGCGCCAGCAGCGCGGGGACAGGGGGGTCGTACGAGCAGTACTTC
cdr3_aa: CASSAGTGGSYEQYF
clone_size: .
j_call: TRBJ2-7
v_call: TRBV4-3
d_call: TRBD1

cdr3_nt: TGTGCCAGCAGTGAAGGCACTAGCGAGATGAATGAGCAGTTCTTC
cdr3_aa: CASSEGTSEMNEQFF
clone_size: .
j_call: TRBJ2-1
v_call: TRBV25-1
d_call: TRBD2

cdr3_nt: TGTGCCAGCAGGTCCACAGATACGCAGTATTTT
cdr3_aa: CASRSTDTQYF
clone_size: .
j_call: TRBJ2-3
v_call: TRBV9
d_call: .

cdr3_nt: TGTGCCAGCACAACTAGCCCTGCATTGGAGCAGTACTTC
cdr3_aa: CASTTSPALEQYF
clone_size: .
j_call: TRBJ2-7
v_call: TRBV2
d_call: .

cdr3_nt: TGTGCCAGCAGCTTGGATCCAGCGAACACTGAAGCTTTCTTT
cdr3_aa: CASSLDPANTEAFF
clone_size: .
j_call: TRBJ1-1
v_call: TRBV5-6
d_call: .

cdr3_nt: TGTGCCAGCGACTACAGAGGAACCGGGGAGCTGTTTTTT
cdr3_aa: CASDYRGTGELFF
clone_size: .
j_call: TRBJ2-2
v_call: TRBV5-1
d_call: .

cdr3_nt: TGTGCCAGCAGCCAAGTAAGCGGCCAAGAGACCCAGTACTTC
cdr3_aa: CASSQVSGQETQYF
clone_size: once
j_call: TRBJ2-5
v_call: TRBV14
d_call: .

cdr3_nt: TGTGCCAGCAGTTTAAAGGGTAGTTATACTGAAGCTTTCTTT
cdr3_aa: CASSLKGSYTEAFF
clone_size: .
j_call: TRBJ1-1
v_call: TRBV28
d_call: .

cdr3_nt: TGTGCCAGTAGTTCCTTGCTCCCGGGACAGACTACCTATAATTCACCCCTCCACTTT
cdr3_aa: CASSSLLPGQTTYNSPLHF
clone_size: .
j_call: TRBJ1-6
v_call: TRBV19
d_call: TRBD1

cdr3_nt: TGTGCCAGCAGCTTTGGGAACAATGAGCAGTTCTTC
cdr3_aa: CASSFGNNEQFF
clone_size: .
j_call: TRBJ2-1
v_call: TRBV7-9
d_call: .

cdr3_nt: TGTGCCAGCAGCTTAGCGTCAGGGTCTAACTATGGCTACACCTTC
cdr3_aa: CASSLASGSNYGYTF
clone_size: .
j_call: TRBJ1-2
v_call: TRBV11-2
d_call: .

cdr3_nt: TGTGCCAGCAGCTTAGCGCCCTTTTCCGATACGCAGTATTTT
cdr3_aa: CASSLAPFSDTQYF
clone_size: .
j_call: TRBJ2-3
v_call: TRBV7-9
d_call: .

cdr3_nt: TGTGCCGAAGGGGATACCGGGGAGCTGTTTTTT
cdr3_aa: CAEGDTGELFF
clone_size: .
j_call: TRBJ2-2
v_call: TRBV6-5
d_call: .

cdr3_nt: TGTGCCACCAGCAGATCGGGGGAACAATTCGGAAACACCATATATTTT
cdr3_aa: CATSRSGEQFGNTIYF
clone_size: .
j_call: TRBJ1-3
v_call: TRBV15
d_call: .

cdr3_nt: TGTGCCAGCAGTCCTTACCCTGGGGGCACAGATACGCAGTATTTT
cdr3_aa: CASSPYPGGTDTQYF
clone_size: .
j_call: TRBJ2-3
v_call: TRBV27
d_call: .

cdr3_nt: TGTGCCAGCAGTTACAGGGATGTAGATACGCAGTATTTT
cdr3_aa: CASSYRDVDTQYF
clone_size: .
j_call: TRBJ2-3
v_call: TRBV6-6
d_call: .

cdr3_nt: TGTGCCAGCAGCCCCGGGACAGGACTCTACGAGCAGTACTTC
cdr3_aa: CASSPGTGLYEQYF
clone_size: .
j_call: TRBJ2-7
v_call: TRBV5-6
d_call: TRBD1

cdr3_nt: TGTGCCAGCAGCTTCCAGGGGGTGGGGGAAAACACTGAAGCTTTCTTT
cdr3_aa: CASSFQGVGENTEAFF
clone_size: .
j_call: TRBJ1-1
v_call: TRBV13
d_call: TRBD1

cdr3_nt: TGTGCCTGGAGTCTTACACGGGGGGCCAACACTGAAGCTTTCTTT
cdr3_aa: CAWSLTRGANTEAFF
clone_size: .
j_call: TRBJ1-1
v_call: TRBV30
d_call: .

cdr3_nt: TGTGCCAGCAGCTTTGGGACCAACTCAAATTCACCCCTCCACTTT
cdr3_aa: CASSFGTNSNSPLHF
clone_size: .
j_call: TRBJ1-6
v_call: TRBV13
d_call: .

cdr3_nt: TGCAGCGCCAGCGGCGGGACTAGCGGGGGCGGGGAGACCCAGTACTTC
cdr3_aa: CSASGGTSGGGETQYF
clone_size: once
j_call: TRBJ2-5
v_call: TRBV29-1
d_call: TRBD2

cdr3_nt: TGTGCCAGCAGCTTCCCGAGCTCCTACGAGCAGTACTTC
cdr3_aa: CASSFPSSYEQYF
clone_size: .
j_call: TRBJ2-7
v_call: TRBV7-9
d_call: .

cdr3_nt: TGTGCCAGTAGTACAGGGGAAAATCAGCCCCAGCATTTT
cdr3_aa: CASSTGENQPQHF
clone_size: once
j_call: TRBJ1-5
v_call: TRBV19
d_call: .

cdr3_nt: TGTGCCAGCAGCGCTGGACAGGGTTTCCACGAGCAGTACTTC
cdr3_aa: CASSAGQGFHEQYF
clone_size: .
j_call: TRBJ2-7
v_call: TRBV28
d_call: TRBD1

cdr3_nt: TGTGCCAGCAGTGGGCCCTTGAGCTCTGGGGCCAACGTCCTGACTTTC
cdr3_aa: CASSGPLSSGANVLTF
clone_size: .
j_call: TRBJ2-6
v_call: TRBV2
d_call: .

cdr3_nt: TGTGCCAGCAGCTTGGACAAGAACACCGGGGAGCTGTTTTTT
cdr3_aa: CASSLDKNTGELFF
clone_size: .
j_call: TRBJ2-2
v_call: TRBV5-4
d_call: .

cdr3_nt: TGCGCCAGCAGCCAAGAAGGGATTACAGGGGCCGGGGAGCTGTTTTTT
cdr3_aa: CASSQEGITGAGELFF
clone_size: .
j_call: TRBJ2-2
v_call: TRBV4-3
d_call: TRBD1

cdr3_nt: TGTGCCAGCAGCTTGATTGGGGCGTATGCAACTAATGAAAAACTGTTTTTT
cdr3_aa: CASSLIGAYATNEKLFF
clone_size: .
j_call: TRBJ1-4
v_call: TRBV5-6
d_call: .

cdr3_nt: TGCGCCAGCAGCTTGGTCGGGGGGAGCGACGAGCAGTACTTC
cdr3_aa: CASSLVGGSDEQYF
clone_size: .
j_call: TRBJ2-7
v_call: TRBV5-1
d_call: TRBD2

cdr3_nt: TGTGCCAGCAGCTTCCCGACTAGCGGCTACGAGCAGTACTTC
cdr3_aa: CASSFPTSGYEQYF
clone_size: .
j_call: TRBJ2-7
v_call: TRBV11-2
d_call: TRBD2

cdr3_nt: TGCAGTGCTACAGGTTCTTATGGCTACACCTTC
cdr3_aa: CSATGSYGYTF
clone_size: .
j_call: TRBJ1-2
v_call: TRBV20-1
d_call: .

cdr3_nt: TGTGCCAGCAGTTTACAGGGGATATACAATGAGCAGTTCTTC
cdr3_aa: CASSLQGIYNEQFF
clone_size: .
j_call: TRBJ2-1
v_call: TRBV27
d_call: .

cdr3_nt: TGCGCCAGCAGCCAAGACGGCGCCCCGGGGACAGTCCCCTCTGGGGCCAACGTCCTGACTTTC
cdr3_aa: CASSQDGAPGTVPSGANVLTF
clone_size: once
j_call: TRBJ2-6
v_call: TRBV4-3
d_call: TRBD1

cdr3_nt: TGCGCCAGCAGCCAAAGGGGCGGGGGTGGCACAGATACGCAGTATTTT
cdr3_aa: CASSQRGGGGTDTQYF
clone_size: once
j_call: TRBJ2-3
v_call: TRBV4-1
d_call: TRBD2

cdr3_nt: TGTGCCAGCAGCCCGGGACGTAGGACCGCTAATGAAAAACTGTTTTTT
cdr3_aa: CASSPGRRTANEKLFF
clone_size: .
j_call: TRBJ1-4
v_call: TRBV28
d_call: .

cdr3_nt: TGTGCCAGCAGTTACACGACAGAGAACACTGAAGCTTTCTTT
cdr3_aa: CASSYTTENTEAFF
clone_size: .
j_call: TRBJ1-1
v_call: TRBV6-5
d_call: .

cdr3_nt: TGTGCCAGCAGCCTGCCGGGCATCAATCAGCCCCAGCATTTT
cdr3_aa: CASSLPGINQPQHF
clone_size: .
j_call: TRBJ1-5
v_call: TRBV7-6
d_call: .

cdr3_nt: TGCAGTGCTAGGGGTCTCCGTGACACCTTC
cdr3_aa: CSARGLRDTF
clone_size: .
j_call: TRBJ1-2
v_call: TRBV20-1
d_call: .

cdr3_nt: TGCAGCGTTCAGGAGGGAAAGGGGGCCTACGAGCAGTACTTC
cdr3_aa: CSVQEGKGAYEQYF
clone_size: .
j_call: TRBJ2-7
v_call: TRBV29-1
d_call: .

cdr3_nt: TGCGCCAGCAGCCAAGCGGGGGGAGGGGGTGAGCAGTTCTTC
cdr3_aa: CASSQAGGGGEQFF
clone_size: medium-sized
j_call: TRBJ2-1
v_call: TRBV4-1
d_call: .

cdr3_nt: TGTGCCAGCAGTCACAGGGGAATCACTGAAGCTTTCTTT
cdr3_aa: CASSHRGITEAFF
clone_size: .
j_call: TRBJ1-1
v_call: TRBV27
d_call: TRBD1

cdr3_nt: TGTGCCAGCAGCGCGAGCGCCGGGCATGAGCAGTTCTTC
cdr3_aa: CASSASAGHEQFF
clone_size: once
j_call: TRBJ2-1
v_call: TRBV9
d_call: .

cdr3_nt: TGTGCCAGTAGTCCGTCGACAGGGAGTCAGACCCAGTACTTC
cdr3_aa: CASSPSTGSQTQYF
clone_size: .
j_call: TRBJ2-5
v_call: TRBV19
d_call: TRBD1

cdr3_nt: TGTGCCAGCAGCTTAGTGAATTCCAATGAGCAGTTCTTC
cdr3_aa: CASSLVNSNEQFF
clone_size: .
j_call: TRBJ2-1
v_call: TRBV11-1
d_call: .

cdr3_nt: TGTGCCAGCAGCTTCACCGTCCTGGACAGGGAAGACCAAGAGACCCAGTACTTC
cdr3_aa: CASSFTVLDREDQETQYF
clone_size: .
j_call: TRBJ2-5
v_call: TRBV5-6
d_call: TRBD1

cdr3_nt: TGTGCCAGCAGCTTGATGACCCCCCTGGACAGCTCTGGAAACACCATATATTTT
cdr3_aa: CASSLMTPLDSSGNTIYF
clone_size: .
j_call: TRBJ1-3
v_call: TRBV5-4
d_call: .

cdr3_nt: TGTGCCACCTTAAGCGGGACGAAGCCAGATACGCAGTATTTT
cdr3_aa: CATLSGTKPDTQYF
clone_size: few
j_call: TRBJ2-3
v_call: TRBV27
d_call: TRBD2

cdr3_nt: TGTGCCAGTAGTTGGGGTATTAGCGGGAACACCGGGGAGCTGTTTTTT
cdr3_aa: CASSWGISGNTGELFF
clone_size: .
j_call: TRBJ2-2
v_call: TRBV19
d_call: .

cdr3_nt: TGTGCCAGCAGCTTACAGGGAACCTATGGCTACACCTTC
cdr3_aa: CASSLQGTYGYTF
clone_size: once
j_call: TRBJ1-2
v_call: TRBV5-4
d_call: .

cdr3_nt: TGCGCCAGCAGCTTGGACGGGACAGGTCAAGAGACCCAGTACTTC
cdr3_aa: CASSLDGTGQETQYF
clone_size: .
j_call: TRBJ2-5
v_call: TRBV5-1
d_call: TRBD1

cdr3_nt: TGTGCCAGCAGTGAAGAGGGGGGTCGGCGGTACTTC
cdr3_aa: CASSEEGGRRYF
clone_size: .
j_call: TRBJ2-4
v_call: TRBV6-1
d_call: .

cdr3_nt: TGCGCCAGCAGTAACCAGGGGGCTTGGGATACGCAGTATTTT
cdr3_aa: CASSNQGAWDTQYF
clone_size: .
j_call: TRBJ2-3
v_call: TRBV10-1
d_call: TRBD1

cdr3_nt: TGTGCCAGCAGTCCGGCCCCGACAGGATGGGGCACTGAAGCTTTCTTT
cdr3_aa: CASSPAPTGWGTEAFF
clone_size: .
j_call: TRBJ1-1
v_call: TRBV27
d_call: .

cdr3_nt: TGTGCCAGCAGCCAAGATTCGCGGCGGGAGTACGGGGCTGAGCAGTTCTTC
cdr3_aa: CASSQDSRREYGAEQFF
clone_size: .
j_call: TRBJ2-1
v_call: TRBV14
d_call: TRBD2

cdr3_nt: TGTGCCAGCAGCACAACGGGTAGCAATCAGCCCCAGCATTTT
cdr3_aa: CASSTTGSNQPQHF
clone_size: .
j_call: TRBJ1-5
v_call: TRBV9
d_call: .